This T cell receptor beta chain was found in a study of control samples from healthy donors and cancer patients. The table came from immunoSEQ multiplex PCR; TCRdb's copy has only in-frame clones and leaves some out. The sample has tens of thousands of clones, 84% seen once. The germline V gene encodes CDR1 SNHLY and CDR2 FYNNEI. This CDR3 contains 16 residues. V shed 3 bases and J shed 7 bases, with 18 bases lying between them. The chain uses TRBV2 and TRBJ1-4; D perhaps matches TRBD1 (5 bases). The TCR was taken from a man aged 50 to 59 in good health. The sequencing input was blood. The CDR3 sequence: CASSDSLGPGGEKLFF. CDR3 nucleotides: TGTGCCAGCAGTGATTCCCTAGGTCCCGGGGGTGAAAAACTGTTTTTT.